This record covers a single T cell receptor beta chain. Since no conserved phenylalanine or tryptophan closes the CDR3, a read error is the likely cause. The data stem from a study of tumor-infiltrating lymphocytes in primary liver carcinoma. Study-level information: The patients included men and women who were aged 30 to 69 years.

Germline CDR1 DFQATT, CDR2 SNEGSKA (reference sequence). There are 16 residues in the CDR3. From about 19-30 mg of unsorted bulk tissue, DNA and RNA were co-extracted together. Starting material of about 480 ng total RNA yielded TCR beta cDNA via a constant-region primer. Three rounds of nested multiplex PCR with slightly modified ARM-PCR produced TCR beta libraries. The first two PCR rounds used TRBV1-TRBV30 primers with a Cbeta primer, roughly 10 cycles each. TCRdb reanalysed the multiplex PCR reads using MiXCR and keeps one entry per CDR3 protein. Of some 32,000 distinct CDR3 sequences listed, less than 80% were seen once; the top ten hold roughly a third.

The chain uses TRBV20-1 and TRBJ2-1; no clear D. This receptor was obtained from a man between 35 and 55 years old with primary liver carcinoma and hepatitis B virus infection. The sequencing sample was made of liver tumor tissue from sampling region 5. Subset given: tumor region T5, tumor centre. CDR3 protein: CSSSPSEPEKSNEQFL. The CDR3 DNA reads as TGCAGTTCTAGTCCGAGCGAACCCGAAAAGTCGAATGAGCAGTTCTTA.